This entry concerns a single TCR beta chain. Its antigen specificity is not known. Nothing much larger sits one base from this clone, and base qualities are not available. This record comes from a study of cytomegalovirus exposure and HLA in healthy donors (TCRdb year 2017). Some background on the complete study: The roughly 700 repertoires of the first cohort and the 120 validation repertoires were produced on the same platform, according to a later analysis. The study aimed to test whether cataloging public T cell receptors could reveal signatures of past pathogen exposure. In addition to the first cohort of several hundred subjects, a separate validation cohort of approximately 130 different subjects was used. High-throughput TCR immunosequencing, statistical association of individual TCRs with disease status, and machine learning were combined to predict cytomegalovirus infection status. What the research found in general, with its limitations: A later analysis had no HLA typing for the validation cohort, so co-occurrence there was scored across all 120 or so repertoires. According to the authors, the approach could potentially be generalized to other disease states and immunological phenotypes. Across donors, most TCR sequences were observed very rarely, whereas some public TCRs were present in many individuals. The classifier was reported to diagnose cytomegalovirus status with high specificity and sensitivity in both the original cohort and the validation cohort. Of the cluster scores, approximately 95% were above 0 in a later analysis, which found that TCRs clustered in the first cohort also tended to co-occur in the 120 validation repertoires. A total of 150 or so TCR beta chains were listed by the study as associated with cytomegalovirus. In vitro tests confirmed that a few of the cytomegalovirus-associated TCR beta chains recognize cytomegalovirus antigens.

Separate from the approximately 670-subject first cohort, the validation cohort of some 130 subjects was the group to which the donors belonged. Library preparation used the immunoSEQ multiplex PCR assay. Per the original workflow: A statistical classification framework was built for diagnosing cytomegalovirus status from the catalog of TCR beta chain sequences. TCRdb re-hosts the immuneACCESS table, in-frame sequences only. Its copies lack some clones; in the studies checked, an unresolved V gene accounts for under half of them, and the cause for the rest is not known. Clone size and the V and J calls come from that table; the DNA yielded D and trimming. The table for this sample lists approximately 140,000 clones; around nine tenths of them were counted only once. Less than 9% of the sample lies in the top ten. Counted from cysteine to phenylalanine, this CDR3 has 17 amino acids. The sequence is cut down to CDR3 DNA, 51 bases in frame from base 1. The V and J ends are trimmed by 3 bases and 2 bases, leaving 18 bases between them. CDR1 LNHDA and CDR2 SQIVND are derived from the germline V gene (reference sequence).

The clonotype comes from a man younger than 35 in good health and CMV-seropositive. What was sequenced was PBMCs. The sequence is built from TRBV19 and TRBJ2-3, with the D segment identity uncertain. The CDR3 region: CASSIAPWLSNTDTQYF. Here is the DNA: TGTGCCAGTAGTATTGCCCCCTGGCTGTCAAACACAGATACGCAGTATTTT. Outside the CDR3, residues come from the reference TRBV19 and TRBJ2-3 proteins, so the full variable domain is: DGGITQSPKYLFRKEGQNVTLSCEQNLNHDAMYWYRQDPGQGLRLIYYSQIVNDFQKGDIAEGYSVSREKKESFPLTVTSAQKNPTAFYLCASSIAPWLSNTDTQYFGPGTRLTVL.